Included here is one T cell receptor beta chain sequence, with context. This entry belongs to a study of blood T cell repertoires in COVID-19. Study in general: Material from acute and convalescent COVID-19 was sourced from the United States, Italy and Spain. PBMCs, B-cell-depleted T cells, or T cells provided the cDNA or gDNA that made up the material.

Germline CDR1 is KGHSH and CDR2 is LQKENI. Trimming cost V 3 bases and J 6 bases; bases outside gene matches: 7. The CDR3 sequence is 14 residues long. Authors' analysis steps: From reference gene primer amplification, estimates of nucleated cell counts were derived. Here immunoSEQ multiplex PCR was the method, and the copy in TCRdb shows in-frame clones only, minus some. The DNA gave D and trimming, while V, J and clone size come from that table. The sample holds about 50,000 clones, around 78% seen once. This chain uses TRBV18 with TRBJ2-7; 8 bases match TRBD2. Sequenced material: peripheral blood. The TCR comes from a human donor in a cohort sampled during active COVID-19. CDR3 in DNA: TGTGCCAGCTCACCGGGACTAGACCGCGGCGAGCAGTACTTC. Translation: CASSPGLDRGEQYF.